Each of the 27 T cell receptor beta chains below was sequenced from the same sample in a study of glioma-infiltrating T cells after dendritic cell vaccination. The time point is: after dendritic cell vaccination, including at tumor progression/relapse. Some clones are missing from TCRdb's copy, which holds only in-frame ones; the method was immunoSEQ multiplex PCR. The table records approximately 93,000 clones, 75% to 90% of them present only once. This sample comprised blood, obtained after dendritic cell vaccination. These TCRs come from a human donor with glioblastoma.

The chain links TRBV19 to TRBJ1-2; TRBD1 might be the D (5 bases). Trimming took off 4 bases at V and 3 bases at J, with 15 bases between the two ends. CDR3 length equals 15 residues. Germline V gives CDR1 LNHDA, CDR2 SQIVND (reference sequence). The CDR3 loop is CASSTPGRIDYGYTF. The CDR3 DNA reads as TGTGCCAGTAGTACCCCAGGGAGGATAGACTATGGCTACACCTTC.

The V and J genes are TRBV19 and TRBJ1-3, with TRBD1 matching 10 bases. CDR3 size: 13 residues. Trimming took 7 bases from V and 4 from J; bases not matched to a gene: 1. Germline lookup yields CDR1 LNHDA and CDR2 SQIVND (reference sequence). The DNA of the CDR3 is TGTGCCAGTAAGGGACAGGGGGGAAACACCATATATTTT. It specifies CASKGQGGNTIYF.

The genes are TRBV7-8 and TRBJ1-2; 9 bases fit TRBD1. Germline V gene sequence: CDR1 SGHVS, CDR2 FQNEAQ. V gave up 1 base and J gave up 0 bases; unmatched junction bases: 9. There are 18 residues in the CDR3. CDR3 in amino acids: CASSLGTGALKTNYGYTF. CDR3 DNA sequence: TGTGCCAGCAGCTTAGGGACAGGGGCCCTAAAGACTAACTATGGCTACACCTTC.

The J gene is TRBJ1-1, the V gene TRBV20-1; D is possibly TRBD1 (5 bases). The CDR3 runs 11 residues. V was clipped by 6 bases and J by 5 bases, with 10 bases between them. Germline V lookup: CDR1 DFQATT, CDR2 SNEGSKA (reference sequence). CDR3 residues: CSAAGKTEAFF. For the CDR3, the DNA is TGCAGTGCGGCAGGGAAGACTGAAGCTTTCTTT.

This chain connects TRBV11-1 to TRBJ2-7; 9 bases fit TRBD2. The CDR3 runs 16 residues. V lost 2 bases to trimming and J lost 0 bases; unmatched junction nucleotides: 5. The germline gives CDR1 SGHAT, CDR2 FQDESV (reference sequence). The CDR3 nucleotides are TGTGCCAGCAGCTTATTTGGCGGGAGGGGCTCCTACGAGCAGTACTTC. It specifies CASSLFGGRGSYEQYF.

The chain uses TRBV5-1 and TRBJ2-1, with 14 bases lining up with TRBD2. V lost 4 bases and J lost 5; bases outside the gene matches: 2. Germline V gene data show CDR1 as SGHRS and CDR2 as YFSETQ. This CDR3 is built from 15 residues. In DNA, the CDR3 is TGCGCCAGCAGCGGGGGACTAGCGGGGGACAATGAGCAGTTCTTC. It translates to CASSGGLAGDNEQFF.

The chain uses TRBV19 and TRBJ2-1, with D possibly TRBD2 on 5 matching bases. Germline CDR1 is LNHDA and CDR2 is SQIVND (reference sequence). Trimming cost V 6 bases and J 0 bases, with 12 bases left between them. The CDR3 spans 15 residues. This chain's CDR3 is CASSGGLSSYNEQFF. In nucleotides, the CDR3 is TGTGCCAGTAGCGGCGGGCTGAGCTCCTACAATGAGCAGTTCTTC.

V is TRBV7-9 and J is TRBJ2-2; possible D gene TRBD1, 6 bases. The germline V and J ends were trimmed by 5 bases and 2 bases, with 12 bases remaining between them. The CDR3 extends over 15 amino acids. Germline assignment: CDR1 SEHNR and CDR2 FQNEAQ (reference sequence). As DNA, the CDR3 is TGTGCCAGCAGCCGATTCGGGACAAACACCGGGGAGCTGTTTTTT. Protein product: CASSRFGTNTGELFF.

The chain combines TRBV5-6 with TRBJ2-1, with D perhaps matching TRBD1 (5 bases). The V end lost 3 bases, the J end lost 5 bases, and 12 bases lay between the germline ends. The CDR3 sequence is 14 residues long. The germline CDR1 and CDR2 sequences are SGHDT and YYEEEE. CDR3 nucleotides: TGTGCCAGCAGCTGGGGCCCGAGCAACAATGAGCAGTTCTTC. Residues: CASSWGPSNNEQFF.

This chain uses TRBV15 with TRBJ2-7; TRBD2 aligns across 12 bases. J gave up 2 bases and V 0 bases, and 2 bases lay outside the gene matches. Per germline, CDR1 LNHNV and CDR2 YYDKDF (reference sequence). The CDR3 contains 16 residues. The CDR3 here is CATSRDGLAGTYEQYF. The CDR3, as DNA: TGTGCCACCAGCAGAGATGGACTAGCGGGAACCTACGAGCAGTACTTC.

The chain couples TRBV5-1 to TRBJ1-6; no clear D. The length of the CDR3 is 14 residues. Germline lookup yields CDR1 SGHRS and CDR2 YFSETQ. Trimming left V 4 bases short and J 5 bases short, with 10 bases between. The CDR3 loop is CASSPRTDNSPLHF. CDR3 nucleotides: TGCGCCAGCAGCCCCCGGACTGATAATTCACCCCTCCACTTT.

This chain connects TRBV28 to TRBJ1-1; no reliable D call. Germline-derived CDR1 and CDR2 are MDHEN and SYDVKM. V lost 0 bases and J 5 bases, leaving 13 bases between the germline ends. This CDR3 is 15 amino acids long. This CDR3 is CASSLWGTAKTEAFF. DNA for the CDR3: TGTGCCAGCAGTTTATGGGGCACCGCGAAGACTGAAGCTTTCTTT.

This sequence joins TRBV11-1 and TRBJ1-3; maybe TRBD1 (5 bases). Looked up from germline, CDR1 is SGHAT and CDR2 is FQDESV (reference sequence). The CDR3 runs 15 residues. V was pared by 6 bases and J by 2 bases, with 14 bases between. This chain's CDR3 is CASSYTDRPGNTIYF. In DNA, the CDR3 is TGTGCCAGCAGTTATACCGACAGACCTGGAAACACCATATATTTT.

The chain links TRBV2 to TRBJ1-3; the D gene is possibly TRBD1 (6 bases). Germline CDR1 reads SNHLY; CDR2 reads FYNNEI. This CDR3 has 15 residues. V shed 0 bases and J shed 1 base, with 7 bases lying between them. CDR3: CASSEAQGSGNTIYF. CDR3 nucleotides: TGTGCCAGCAGTGAAGCACAGGGTTCTGGAAACACCATATATTTT.

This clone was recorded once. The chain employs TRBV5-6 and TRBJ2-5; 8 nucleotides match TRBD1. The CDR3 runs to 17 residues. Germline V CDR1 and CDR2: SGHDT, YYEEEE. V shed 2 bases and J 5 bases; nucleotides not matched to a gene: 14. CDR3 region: CASSFLGQGAVRETQYF. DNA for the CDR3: TGTGCCAGCAGCTTTCTTGGCCAGGGGGCGGTTAGGGAGACCCAGTACTTC.

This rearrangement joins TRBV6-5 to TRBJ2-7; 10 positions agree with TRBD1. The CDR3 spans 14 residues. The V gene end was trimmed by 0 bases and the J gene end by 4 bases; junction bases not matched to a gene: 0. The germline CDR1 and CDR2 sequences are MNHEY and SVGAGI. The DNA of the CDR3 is TGTGCCAGCAGTTACTCGGACAGGGGGTACGAGCAGTACTTC. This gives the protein CASSYSDRGYEQYF.

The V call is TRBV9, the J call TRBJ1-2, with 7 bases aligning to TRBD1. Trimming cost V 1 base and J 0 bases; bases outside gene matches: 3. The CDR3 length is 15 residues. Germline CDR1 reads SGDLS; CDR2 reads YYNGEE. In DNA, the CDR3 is TGTGCCAGCAGCGTATGGACAGGAGCTAACTATGGCTACACCTTC. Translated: CASSVWTGANYGYTF. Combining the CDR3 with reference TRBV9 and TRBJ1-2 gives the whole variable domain DSGVTQTPKHLITATGQRVTLRCSPRSGDLSVYWYQQSLDQGLQFLIQYYNGEERAKGNILERFSAQQFPDLHSELNLSSLELGDSALYFCASSVWTGANYGYTFGSGTRLTVV.

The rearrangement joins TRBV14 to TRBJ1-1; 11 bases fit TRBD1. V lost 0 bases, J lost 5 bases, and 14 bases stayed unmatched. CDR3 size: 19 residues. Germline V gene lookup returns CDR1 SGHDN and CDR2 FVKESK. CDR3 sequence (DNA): TGTGCCAGCAGCCAAGACTTGTTCGGGGACAGGGGGTCGTGGACTGAAGCTTTCTTT. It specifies CASSQDLFGDRGSWTEAFF.

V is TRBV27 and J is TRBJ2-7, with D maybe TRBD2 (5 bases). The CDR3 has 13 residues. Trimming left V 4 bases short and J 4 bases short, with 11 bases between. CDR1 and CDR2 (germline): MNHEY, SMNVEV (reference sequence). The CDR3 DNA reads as TGTGCCAGCAGTTCTCGGGATAGGTACGAGCAGTACTTC. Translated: CASSSRDRYEQYF.

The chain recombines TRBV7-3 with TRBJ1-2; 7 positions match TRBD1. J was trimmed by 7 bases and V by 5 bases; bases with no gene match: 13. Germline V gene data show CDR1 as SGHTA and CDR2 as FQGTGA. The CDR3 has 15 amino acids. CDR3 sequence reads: CASSETGTLAGGYTF. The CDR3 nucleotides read TGTGCCAGCAGCGAGACAGGGACCCTCGCAGGTGGCTACACCTTC. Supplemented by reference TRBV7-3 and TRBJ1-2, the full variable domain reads GAGVSQTPSNKVTEKGKYVELRCDPISGHTALYWYRQSLGQGPEFLIYFQGTGAADDSGLPNDRFFAVRPEGSVSTLKIQRTERGDSAVYLCASSETGTLAGGYTFGSGTRLTVV.

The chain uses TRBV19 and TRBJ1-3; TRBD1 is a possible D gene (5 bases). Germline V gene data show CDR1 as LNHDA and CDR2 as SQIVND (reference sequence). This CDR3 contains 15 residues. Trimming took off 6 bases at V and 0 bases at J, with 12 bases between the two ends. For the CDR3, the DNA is TGTGCCAGTAGAACGGACGGGGGCTCTGGAAACACCATATATTTT. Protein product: CASRTDGGSGNTIYF.

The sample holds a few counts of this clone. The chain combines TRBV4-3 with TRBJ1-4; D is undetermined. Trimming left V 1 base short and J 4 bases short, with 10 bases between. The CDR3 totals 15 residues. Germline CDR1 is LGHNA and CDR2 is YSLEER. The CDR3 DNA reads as TGCGCCAGCAGCCAAGGGGCAGCCATTAATGAAAAACTGTTTTTT. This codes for CASSQGAAINEKLFF.

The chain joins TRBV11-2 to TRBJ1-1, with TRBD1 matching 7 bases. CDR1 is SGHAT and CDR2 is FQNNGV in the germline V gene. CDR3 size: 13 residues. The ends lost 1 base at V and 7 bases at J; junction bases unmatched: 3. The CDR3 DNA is TGTGCCAGCAGCTTAGGGGGACAGAGTGAAGCTTTCTTT. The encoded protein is CASSLGGQSEAFF.

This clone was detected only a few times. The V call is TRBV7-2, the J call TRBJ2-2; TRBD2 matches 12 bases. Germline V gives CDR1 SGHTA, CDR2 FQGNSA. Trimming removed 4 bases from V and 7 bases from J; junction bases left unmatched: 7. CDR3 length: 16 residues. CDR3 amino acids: CASSSTSGGPYGELFF. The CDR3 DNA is TGTGCCAGCAGCTCCACTAGCGGGGGGCCGTACGGGGAGCTGTTTTTT. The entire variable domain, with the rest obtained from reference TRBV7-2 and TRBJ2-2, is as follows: GAGVSQSPSNKVTEKGKDVELRCDPISGHTALYWYRQSLGQGLEFLIYFQGNSAPDKSGLPSDRFSAERTGGSVSTLTIQRTQQEDSAVYLCASSSTSGGPYGELFFGEGSRLTVL.

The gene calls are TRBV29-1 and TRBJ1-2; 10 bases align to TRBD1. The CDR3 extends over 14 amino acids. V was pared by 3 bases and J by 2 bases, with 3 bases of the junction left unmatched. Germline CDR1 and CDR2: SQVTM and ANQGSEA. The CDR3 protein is CSVEKGQGNYGYTF. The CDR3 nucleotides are TGCAGCGTTGAGAAGGGACAGGGGAACTATGGCTACACCTTC.

Here the CDR3 reads CASSLEYAGVADTQYF. The CDR3 nucleotides read TGTGCCAGCAGCTTGGAGTATGCAGGGGTAGCGGATACGCAGTATTTT. The gene calls are TRBV5-6 and TRBJ2-3, with TRBD1 as a possible D gene (6 bases). This CDR3 contains 16 residues. V was clipped by 0 bases and J by 6 bases, with 17 bases between them. The V gene's germline CDR1 is SGHDT and CDR2 YYEEEE.

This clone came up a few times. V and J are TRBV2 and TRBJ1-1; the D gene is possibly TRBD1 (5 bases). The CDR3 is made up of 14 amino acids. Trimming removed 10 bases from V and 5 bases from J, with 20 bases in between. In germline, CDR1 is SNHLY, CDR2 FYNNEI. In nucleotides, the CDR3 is TGTGCCATACGGACGGGGCAGGGAGGAACTGAAGCTTTCTTT. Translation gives CAIRTGQGGTEAFF.